These 22 T cell receptor beta chains were all obtained from the same sample, sequenced in a study of shared clonotypes between healthy human individuals. Repertoires were generated with immunoSEQ multiplex PCR, while TCRdb's copy carries only in-frame clones and drops some. Altogether fewer than 1.6 million clones are present, 97% to 99% being singletons, with the ten largest covering 0.36%. Sample: naive CD4+ T cells sorted from blood. The sample's subset: CD45RA+ positively selected. The receptors derive from a man in his thirties or forties in good health.

CDR3 nucleotides: TGCGCCAGCAGCCCGGGGACTAGCGGGAGGAGCAATGAGCAGTTCTTC. Translation: CASSPGTSGRSNEQFF. The chain couples TRBV4-3 to TRBJ2-1, with 15 bases matching TRBD2. The CDR3 contains 16 residues. V trimming: 4 bases; J trimming: 6 bases; junction bases outside the gene matches: 4. Germline V CDR1 and CDR2: LGHNA, YSLEER.

This rearrangement joins TRBV6-5 to TRBJ2-1; 11 nucleotides line up with TRBD2. The CDR3 contains 15 residues. Germline V lookup: CDR1 MNHEY, CDR2 SVGAGI. With 6 bases clipped from V and 5 bases from J, the junction kept 6 bases outside the gene matches. This CDR3 is CASRRLAGKHNEQFF. For the CDR3, the DNA is TGTGCCAGCAGACGACTAGCGGGGAAACACAATGAGCAGTTCTTC.

V and J are TRBV5-6 and TRBJ2-1; TRBD2 is a possible D gene (6 bases). This CDR3 has 16 residues. The V end lost 0 bases, the J end lost 2 bases, and 12 bases lay between the germline ends. Germline V CDR1 and CDR2: SGHDT, YYEEEE. CDR3 amino acids: CASSLEAGIAYNEQFF. The CDR3 bases are TGTGCCAGCAGCTTGGAGGCGGGAATAGCCTACAATGAGCAGTTCTTC.

V is TRBV25-1 and J is TRBJ2-3, with a weak D call TRBD1 (7 bases). Germline V lookup: CDR1 MGHDK, CDR2 SYGVNS. CDR3 size: 15 residues. V lost 5 bases and J lost 3, with 15 bases in between. CDR3 residues: CASSRPGGGTDTQYF. In DNA form, the CDR3 reads TGTGCCAGCAGTCGCCCAGGGGGAGGAACAGATACGCAGTATTTT.

J is TRBJ2-7 and V is TRBV6-5; D might be TRBD2 (5 bases). V was trimmed by 6 bases and J by 5 bases, leaving 8 bases between them. CDR1 and CDR2 from the germline V gene are MNHEY and SVGAGI. The CDR3 covers 11 residues. Here the CDR3 reads CASSWRDEQYF. The CDR3 DNA is TGTGCCAGCAGCTGGCGGGACGAGCAGTACTTC.

The chain uses TRBV19 and TRBJ2-1, with D unresolved. Germline CDR1 LNHDA, CDR2 SQIVND (reference sequence). The CDR3 runs 12 residues. V lost 3 bases, J lost 10 bases, and 10 bases lay in between. The chain's CDR3 is CASSMGRWEQFF. DNA for the CDR3: TGTGCCAGTAGTATGGGCAGATGGGAGCAGTTCTTC.

The chain couples TRBV5-4 to TRBJ2-2; D possibly corresponds to TRBD1 (6 bases). The V end lost 4 bases, the J end lost 4 bases, and 23 bases lay between the germline ends. The CDR3 is 18 residues long. The germline gives CDR1 SGHNT, CDR2 YYREEE (reference sequence). CDR3 sequence reads: CASSNSLGLGAGTGELFF. CDR3 DNA sequence: TGTGCCAGCAGCAATTCCCTCGGCTTGGGGGCGGGCACCGGGGAGCTGTTTTTT. The full variable domain, rest sourced from reference TRBV5-4 and TRBJ2-2, is ETGVTQSPTHLIKTRGQQVTLRCSSQSGHNTVSWYQQALGQGPQFIFQYYREEENGRGNFPPRFSGLQFPNYSSELNVNALELDDSALYLCASSNSLGLGAGTGELFFGEGSRLTVL.

This chain links TRBV6-5 with TRBJ2-1; D assignment may be TRBD1 or TRBD2 (5 bases each). The CDR3 runs to 12 residues. Deletions cut 6 bases from V and 15 bases from J, with 18 bases between. CDR1 MNHEY and CDR2 SVGAGI come from the germline V gene. The CDR3 here is CASSSGDAWRFF. CDR3 DNA sequence: TGTGCCAGCAGCTCCGGGGACGCATGGAGGTTCTTC.

The V gene is TRBV7-2, the J gene TRBJ2-1; D may be TRBD2 (6 bases). Looked up from germline, CDR1 is SGHTA and CDR2 is FQGNSA. The CDR3 is 16 residues long. V lost 1 base and J lost 4, with 14 bases in between. CDR3 nucleotides: TGTGCCAGCAGCTTAGGTAGCCTGGAGGGATACAATGAGCAGTTCTTC. Protein sequence: CASSLGSLEGYNEQFF.

Turning to this clone: Other DNA sequences in the same sample also yield this CDR3. This chain connects TRBV29-1 to TRBJ2-3; the D gene could be TRBD1 or TRBD2 (5 bases each). V shed 4 bases and J shed 2 bases, with 10 bases lying between them. The CDR3 contains 13 residues. In germline, CDR1 is SQVTM, CDR2 ANQGSEA. As DNA, the CDR3 is TGCAGCGTTGGGGGACGGTACACAGATACGCAGTATTTT. Amino acid sequence: CSVGGRYTDTQYF.

The chain is built from TRBV7-3 and TRBJ1-2; 9 positions agree with TRBD1. Germline trimming cut 5 bases from V and 8 bases from J; bases unmatched to any gene: 3. Germline CDR1 is SGHTA and CDR2 is FQGTGA. The CDR3 totals 12 residues. The CDR3 loop reads CASSGTGSGYTF. In DNA form, the CDR3 reads TGTGCCAGCAGCGGGACAGGGAGCGGCTACACCTTC.

The chain is built from TRBV25-1 and TRBJ1-4; D may be TRBD1 (5 bases). Germline CDR1 reads MGHDK; CDR2 reads SYGVNS. This CDR3 has 12 amino acids. V was trimmed by 5 bases and J by 8 bases, leaving 9 bases between them. The CDR3 coding sequence is TGTGCCAGCAGTAGGGGAGAGGAAAAACTGTTTTTT. It is translated as CASSRGEEKLFF.

The rearrangement joins TRBV18 to TRBJ2-1; 8 nucleotides agree with TRBD2. V shed 2 bases, J shed 8 bases, and the junction held 11 bases outside the gene matches. This CDR3 contains 16 residues. Germline CDR1 is KGHSH and CDR2 is LQKENI. The chain's CDR3 is CASSPRNLAGQDEQFF. Here the CDR3 DNA reads TGTGCCAGCTCACCAAGGAACCTAGCGGGTCAAGATGAGCAGTTCTTC.

The V and J genes are TRBV28 and TRBJ2-2; 10 bases map to TRBD1. This CDR3 region has 16 residues. Germline-derived CDR1 and CDR2 are MDHEN and SYDVKM. Unmatched junction bases numbered 5, after V lost 2 bases and J lost 5 bases. CDR3 residues: CASSLVGTGVTGELFF. The CDR3 nucleotides are TGTGCCAGCAGTTTAGTCGGGACAGGGGTGACCGGGGAGCTGTTTTTT.

The J gene is TRBJ2-1, the V gene TRBV7-2; 10 nucleotides align to TRBD2. Looked up from germline, CDR1 is SGHTA and CDR2 is FQGNSA. CDR3 size: 15 residues. The J segment lost 3 bases and the V segment lost 5 bases, leaving 4 bases of the junction unmatched. In DNA form, the CDR3 reads TGTGCCAGCAGCGAAGCTAGCGGGAGCTACAATGAGCAGTTCTTC. Encoded protein: CASSEASGSYNEQFF.

This chain uses TRBV6-1 with TRBJ1-5; D is undetermined. The CDR3 extends over 13 amino acids. V lost 4 bases and J 5 bases, leaving 9 bases between the germline ends. Germline V CDR1 and CDR2: MNHNS, SASEGT. CDR3 amino acids: CASSADGYQPQHF. The CDR3 region has the DNA TGTGCCAGCAGTGCGGACGGATATCAGCCCCAGCATTTT.

This clone came up once. The V call is TRBV19, the J call TRBJ2-2; TRBD2 is a possible D gene (5 bases). Trimming pared 5 bases from V and 2 bases from J, leaving 6 bases between. The germline V gene encodes CDR1 LNHDA and CDR2 SQIVND (reference sequence). The CDR3 loop spans 13 amino acids. The CDR3 coding sequence is TGTGCCAGTAGTGGACTTAACACCGGGGAGCTGTTTTTT. Translating gives CASSGLNTGELFF.

The chain joins TRBV5-1 to TRBJ2-5; 7 bases match TRBD1. CDR3 length equals 15 residues. Germline assignment: CDR1 SGHRS and CDR2 YFSETQ. With 2 bases clipped from V and 1 base from J, the junction kept 5 bases outside the gene matches. Written as DNA, the CDR3 is TGCGCCAGCAGCTTAGACTGGGACAGCCAAGAGACCCAGTACTTC. As protein: CASSLDWDSQETQYF. The full variable domain, rest sourced from reference TRBV5-1 and TRBJ2-5, is KAGVTQTPRYLIKTRGQQVTLSCSPISGHRSVSWYQQTPGQGLQFLFEYFSETQRNKGNFPGRFSGRQFSNSRSEMNVSTLELGDSALYLCASSLDWDSQETQYFGPGTRLLVL.

V is TRBV7-9 and J is TRBJ1-5; D not certain. Germline V gene data show CDR1 as SEHNR and CDR2 as FQNEAQ (reference sequence). Between the trimmed V and J ends, which lost 4 bases and 1 base, there was a span of 11 bases. The CDR3 covers 15 residues. This CDR3 is CASSSQQASNQPQHF. The CDR3 region has the DNA TGTGCCAGCAGCTCGCAACAAGCGAGCAATCAGCCCCAGCATTTT.

The chain couples TRBV9 to TRBJ2-2, with TRBD1 as a possible D gene (6 bases). Germline V CDR1 and CDR2: SGDLS, YYNGEE. Trimming cost V 4 bases and J 5 bases, with 12 bases left between them. There are 14 residues in the CDR3. CDR3 nucleotides: TGTGCCAGCAGCACCATGGACAGAACCGGGGAGCTGTTTTTT. Translating it yields CASSTMDRTGELFF. The variable domain in full, completed from reference TRBV9 and TRBJ2-2, reads DSGVTQTPKHLITATGQRVTLRCSPRSGDLSVYWYQQSLDQGLQFLIQYYNGEERAKGNILERFSAQQFPDLHSELNLSSLELGDSALYFCASSTMDRTGELFFGEGSRLTVL.

This rearrangement joins TRBV20-1 to TRBJ2-1, with TRBD2 as a possible D gene (5 bases). The CDR3 has 10 amino acids. The V end was cut by 7 bases, the J end by 8 bases, with 9 bases between. Per the germline V gene, CDR1 is DFQATT and CDR2 is SNEGSKA (reference sequence). In nucleotides, the CDR3 is TGCAGTGGAGCGGATTATGAGCAGTTCTTC. Its translation: CSGADYEQFF.

The V gene is TRBV30, the J gene TRBJ2-7; D unclear. V dropped 0 bases and J dropped 3 bases, with 15 bases sitting between them. CDR3 size: 15 residues. Germline-derived CDR1 and CDR2 are GTSNPN and SVGIG (reference sequence). CDR3 protein: CAWSVSPWQDYEQYF. CDR3 coding DNA: TGTGCCTGGAGTGTAAGTCCTTGGCAGGACTACGAGCAGTACTTC.